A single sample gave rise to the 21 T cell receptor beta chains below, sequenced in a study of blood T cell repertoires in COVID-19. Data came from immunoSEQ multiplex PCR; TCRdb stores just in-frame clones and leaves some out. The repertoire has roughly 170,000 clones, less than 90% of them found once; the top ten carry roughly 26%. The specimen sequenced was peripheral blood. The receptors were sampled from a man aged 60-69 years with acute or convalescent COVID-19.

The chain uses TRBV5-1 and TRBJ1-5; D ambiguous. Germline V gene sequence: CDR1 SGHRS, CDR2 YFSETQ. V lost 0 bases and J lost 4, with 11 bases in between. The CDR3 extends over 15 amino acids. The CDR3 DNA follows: TGCGCCAGCAGCTTGGAGCCCGCAGGAAATCAGCCCCAGCATTTT. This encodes CASSLEPAGNQPQHF.

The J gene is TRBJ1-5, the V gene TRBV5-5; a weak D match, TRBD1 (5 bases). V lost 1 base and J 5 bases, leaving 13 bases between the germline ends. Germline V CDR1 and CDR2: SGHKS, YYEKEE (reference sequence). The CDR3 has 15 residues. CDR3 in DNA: TGTGCCAGCAGCTTGCAGGGCCAACGGCATCAGCCCCAGCATTTT. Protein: CASSLQGQRHQPQHF.

The chain's CDR3 is CASSSGQGPTEAFF. In DNA form, the CDR3 reads TGTGCCAGCAGCTCCGGACAGGGTCCCACTGAAGCTTTCTTT. The chain employs TRBV7-8 and TRBJ1-1, with TRBD1 identical over 8 bases. CDR1 SGHVS and CDR2 FQNEAQ come from the germline V gene. The CDR3 has 14 residues. The trim removed 4 bases at V and 4 bases at J, leaving 5 bases unmatched. Looking up the rest from reference TRBV7-8 and TRBJ1-1 gives the full variable domain: GAGVSQSPRYKVAKRGQDVALRCDPISGHVSLFWYQQALGQGPEFLTYFQNEAQLDKSGLPSDRFFAERPEGSVSTLKIQRTQQEDSAVYLCASSSGQGPTEAFFGQGTRLTVV.

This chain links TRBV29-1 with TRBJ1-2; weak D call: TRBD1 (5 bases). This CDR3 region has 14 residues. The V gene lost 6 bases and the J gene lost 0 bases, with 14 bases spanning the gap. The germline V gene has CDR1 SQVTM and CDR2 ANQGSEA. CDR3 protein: CSVPRGGTNYGYTF. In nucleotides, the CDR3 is TGCAGCGTACCCCGTGGGGGGACTAACTATGGCTACACCTTC. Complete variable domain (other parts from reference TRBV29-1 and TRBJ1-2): SAVISQKPSRDICQRGTSLTIQCQVDSQVTMMFWYRQQPGQSLTLIATANQGSEATYESGFVIDKFPISRPNLTFSTLTVSNMSPEDSSIYLCSVPRGGTNYGYTFGSGTRLTVV.

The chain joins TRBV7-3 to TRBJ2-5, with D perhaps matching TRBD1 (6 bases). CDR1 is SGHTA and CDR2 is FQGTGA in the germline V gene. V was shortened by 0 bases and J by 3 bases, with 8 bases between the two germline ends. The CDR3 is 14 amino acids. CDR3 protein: CASSLTGQKETQYF. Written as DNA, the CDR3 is TGTGCCAGCAGCTTAACAGGACAGAAAGAGACCCAGTACTTC.

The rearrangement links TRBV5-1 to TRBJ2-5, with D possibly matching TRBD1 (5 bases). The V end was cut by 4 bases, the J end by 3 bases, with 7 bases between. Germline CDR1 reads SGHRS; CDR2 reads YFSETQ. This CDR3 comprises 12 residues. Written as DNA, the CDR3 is TGCGCCAGCAGCGTGGACAAAGAGACCCAGTACTTC. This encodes CASSVDKETQYF.

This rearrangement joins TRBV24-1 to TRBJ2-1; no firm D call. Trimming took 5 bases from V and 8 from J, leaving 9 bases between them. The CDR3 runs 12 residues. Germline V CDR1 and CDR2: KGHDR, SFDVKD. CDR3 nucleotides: TGTGCCACCAGTGTCACCACGGATGAGCAGTTCTTC. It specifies CATSVTTDEQFF.

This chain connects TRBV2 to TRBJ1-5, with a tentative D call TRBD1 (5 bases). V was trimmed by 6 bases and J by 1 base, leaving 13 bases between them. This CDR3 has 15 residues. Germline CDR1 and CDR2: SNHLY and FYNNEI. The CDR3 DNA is TGTGCCAGCAGGGTCAGGGAAGGAAGCAATCAGCCCCAGCATTTT. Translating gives CASRVREGSNQPQHF.

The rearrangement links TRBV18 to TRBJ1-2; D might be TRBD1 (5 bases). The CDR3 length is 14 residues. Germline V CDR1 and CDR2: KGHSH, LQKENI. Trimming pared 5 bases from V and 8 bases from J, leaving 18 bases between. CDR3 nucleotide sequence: TGTGCCAGCTCATCCGAGTCCAGGGATGGCGGCTACACCTTC. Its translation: CASSSESRDGGYTF. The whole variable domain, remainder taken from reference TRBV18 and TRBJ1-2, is NAGVMQNPRHLVRRRGQEARLRCSPMKGHSHVYWYRQLPEEGLKFMVYLQKENIIDESGMPKERFSAEFPKEGPSILRIQQVVRGDSAAYFCASSSESRDGGYTFGSGTRLTVV.

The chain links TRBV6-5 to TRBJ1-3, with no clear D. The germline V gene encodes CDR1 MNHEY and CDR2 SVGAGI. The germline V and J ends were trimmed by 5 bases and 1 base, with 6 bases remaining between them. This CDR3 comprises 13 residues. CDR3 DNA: TGTGCCAGCAGTACATTTTCTGGAAACACCATATATTTT. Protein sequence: CASSTFSGNTIYF.

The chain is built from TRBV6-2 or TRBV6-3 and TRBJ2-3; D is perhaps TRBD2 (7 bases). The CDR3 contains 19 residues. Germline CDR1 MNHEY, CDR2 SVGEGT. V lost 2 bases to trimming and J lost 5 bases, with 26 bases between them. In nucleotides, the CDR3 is TGTGCCAGCAGTTACCTTCGGCGGGGGCGCCCCGGAGGAAGAGATACGCAGTATTTT. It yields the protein CASSYLRRGRPGGRDTQYF.

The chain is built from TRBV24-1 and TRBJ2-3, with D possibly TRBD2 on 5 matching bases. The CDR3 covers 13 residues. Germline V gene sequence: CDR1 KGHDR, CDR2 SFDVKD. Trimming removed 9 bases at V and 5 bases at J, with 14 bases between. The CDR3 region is CATASGGLDTQYF. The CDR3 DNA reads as TGTGCCACCGCCTCAGGCGGGTTAGATACGCAGTATTTT.

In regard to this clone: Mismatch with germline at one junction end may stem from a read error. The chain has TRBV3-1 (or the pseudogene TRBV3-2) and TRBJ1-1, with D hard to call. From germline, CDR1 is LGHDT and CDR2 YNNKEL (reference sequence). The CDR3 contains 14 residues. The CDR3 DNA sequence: TGTGCCGGCAGCCGGATCGGGTTGAACACTGAAGCTTTCTTT. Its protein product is CAGSRIGLNTEAFF.

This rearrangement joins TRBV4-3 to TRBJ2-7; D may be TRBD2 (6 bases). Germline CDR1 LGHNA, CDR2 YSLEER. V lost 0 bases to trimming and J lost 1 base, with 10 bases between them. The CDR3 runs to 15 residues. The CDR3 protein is CASSQEGGNSYEQYF. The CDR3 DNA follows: TGCGCCAGCAGCCAAGAAGGCGGGAATTCCTACGAGCAGTACTTC.

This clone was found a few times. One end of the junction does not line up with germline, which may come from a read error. The CDR3 protein is CASSLTWGMYSSPLHF. The CDR3 DNA sequence: TGTGCCAGCAGCCTGACATGGGGCATGTATAGTTCACCCCTCCACTTT. The rearrangement links TRBV3-1 (or the pseudogene TRBV3-2) to TRBJ1-6, with a tentative D call TRBD1 (5 bases). Per the germline V gene, CDR1 is LGHDT and CDR2 is YNNKEL (reference sequence). The CDR3 is 16 amino acids.

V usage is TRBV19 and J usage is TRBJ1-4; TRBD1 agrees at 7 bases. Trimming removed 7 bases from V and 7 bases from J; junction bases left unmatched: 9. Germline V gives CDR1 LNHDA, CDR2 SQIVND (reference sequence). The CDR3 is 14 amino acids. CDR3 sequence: CASTSDRRAEKLFF. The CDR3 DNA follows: TGTGCCAGTACCTCGGACAGGCGGGCTGAAAAACTGTTTTTT.

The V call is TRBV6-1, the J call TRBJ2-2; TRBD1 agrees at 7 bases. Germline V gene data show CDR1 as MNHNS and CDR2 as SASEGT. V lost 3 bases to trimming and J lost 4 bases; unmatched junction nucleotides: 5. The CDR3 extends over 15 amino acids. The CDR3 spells CASSDTGVSTGELFF. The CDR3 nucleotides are TGTGCCAGCAGTGACACAGGGGTGAGCACCGGGGAGCTGTTTTTT.

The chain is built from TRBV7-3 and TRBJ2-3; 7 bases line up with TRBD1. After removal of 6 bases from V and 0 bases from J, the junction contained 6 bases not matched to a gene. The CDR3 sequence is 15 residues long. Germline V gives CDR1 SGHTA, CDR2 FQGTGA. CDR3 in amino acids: CASSRQGASTDTQYF. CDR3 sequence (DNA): TGTGCCAGCAGTAGACAGGGTGCTAGCACAGATACGCAGTATTTT.

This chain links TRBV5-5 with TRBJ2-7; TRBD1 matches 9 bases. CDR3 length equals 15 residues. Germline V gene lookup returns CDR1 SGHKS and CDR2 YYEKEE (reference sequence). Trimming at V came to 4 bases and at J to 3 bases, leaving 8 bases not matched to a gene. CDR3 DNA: TGTGCCAGCAGCCCGGGACAGGGAAAGAACTACGAGCAGTACTTC. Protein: CASSPGQGKNYEQYF. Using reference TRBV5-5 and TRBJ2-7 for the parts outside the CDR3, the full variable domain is DAGVTQSPTHLIKTRGQQVTLRCSPISGHKSVSWYQQVLGQGPQFIFQYYEKEERGRGNFPDRFSARQFPNYSSELNVNALLLGDSALYLCASSPGQGKNYEQYFGPGTRLTVT.

The CDR3 here is CASSHTVAFF. DNA for the CDR3: TGTGCCAGCAGTCACACCGTCGCTTTCTTT. The rearrangement joins TRBV6-2 or TRBV6-3 to TRBJ1-1; D not certain. V dropped 5 bases and J dropped 11 bases, with 9 bases sitting between them. The CDR3 spans 10 residues. CDR1 is MNHEY, CDR2 SVGEGT, per germline.

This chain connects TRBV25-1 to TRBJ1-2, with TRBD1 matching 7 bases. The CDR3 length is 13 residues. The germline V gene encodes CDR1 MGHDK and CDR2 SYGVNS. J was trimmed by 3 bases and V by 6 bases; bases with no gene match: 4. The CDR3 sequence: CASRNDRDYGYTF. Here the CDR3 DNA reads TGTGCCAGCAGAAATGACAGGGACTATGGCTACACCTTC.